Described below is a single T cell receptor beta chain sequence and its context. This CDR3 is 19 amino acids long. Trimming took off 0 bases at V and 4 bases at J, with 24 bases between the two ends. Germline CDR1 is SGHDN and CDR2 is FVKESK. The sample comes from a study of blood T cell repertoires in COVID-19. About the research overall: In each case, the material was cDNA or gDNA derived from T cells, B-cell-depleted T cells, or PBMCs.

The protocol was immunoSEQ multiplex PCR, while the TCRdb copy is restricted to in-frame clones and leaves out a portion. Of approximately 270,000 clones in the sample, 80% to 90% were seen once. This sequence joins TRBV14 and TRBJ1-2; D may be TRBD1 (6 bases). The sequenced sample consisted of peripheral blood. The origin of this receptor is a woman in her sixties or seventies with acute or convalescent COVID-19. CDR3 in amino acids: CASSQEPGTPSSSGYGYTF. DNA for the CDR3: TGTGCCAGCAGCCAAGAACCCGGGACACCATCTTCATCGGGCTATGGCTACACCTTC.